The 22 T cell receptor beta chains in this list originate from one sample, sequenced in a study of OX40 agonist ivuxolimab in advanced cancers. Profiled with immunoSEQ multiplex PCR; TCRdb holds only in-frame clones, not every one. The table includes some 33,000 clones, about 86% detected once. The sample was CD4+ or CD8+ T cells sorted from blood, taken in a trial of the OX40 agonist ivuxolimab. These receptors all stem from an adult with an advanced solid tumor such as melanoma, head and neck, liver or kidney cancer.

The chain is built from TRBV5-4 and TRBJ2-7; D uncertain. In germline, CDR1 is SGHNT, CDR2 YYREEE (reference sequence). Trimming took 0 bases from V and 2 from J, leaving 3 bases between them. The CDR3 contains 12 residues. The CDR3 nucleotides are TGTGCCAGCAGCTTGGGAGCCTACGAGCAGTACTTC. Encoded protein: CASSLGAYEQYF.

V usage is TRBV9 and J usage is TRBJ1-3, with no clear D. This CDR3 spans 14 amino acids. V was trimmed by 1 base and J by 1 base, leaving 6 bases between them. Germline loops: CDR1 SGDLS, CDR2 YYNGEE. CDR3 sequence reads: CASSVWMSGNTIYF. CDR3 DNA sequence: TGTGCCAGCAGCGTATGGATGTCTGGAAACACCATATATTTT.

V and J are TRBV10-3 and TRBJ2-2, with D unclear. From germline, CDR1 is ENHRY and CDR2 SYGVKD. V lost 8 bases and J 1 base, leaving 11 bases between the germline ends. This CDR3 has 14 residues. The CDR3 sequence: CAISGRENTGELFF. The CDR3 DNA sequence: TGTGCCATCTCGGGCAGAGAGAACACCGGGGAGCTGTTTTTT.

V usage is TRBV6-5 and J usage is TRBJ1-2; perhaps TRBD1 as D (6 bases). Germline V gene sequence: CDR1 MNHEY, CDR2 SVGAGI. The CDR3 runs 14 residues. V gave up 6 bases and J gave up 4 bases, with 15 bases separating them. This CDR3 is CASSGTRGTYGYTF. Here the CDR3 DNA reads TGTGCCAGCAGCGGGACAAGGGGGACCTATGGCTACACCTTC.

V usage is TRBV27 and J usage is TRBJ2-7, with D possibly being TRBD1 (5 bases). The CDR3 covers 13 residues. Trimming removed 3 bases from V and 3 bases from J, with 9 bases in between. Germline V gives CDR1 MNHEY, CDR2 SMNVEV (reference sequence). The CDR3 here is CASSLAGYYEQYF. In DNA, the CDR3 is TGTGCCAGCAGTTTGGCAGGGTACTACGAGCAGTACTTC.

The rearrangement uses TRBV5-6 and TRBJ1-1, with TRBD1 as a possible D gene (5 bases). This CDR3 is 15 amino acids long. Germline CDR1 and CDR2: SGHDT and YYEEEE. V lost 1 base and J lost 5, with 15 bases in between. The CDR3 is CASSLPGRTRTEAFF. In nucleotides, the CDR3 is TGTGCCAGCAGCTTGCCAGGGAGGACGAGGACTGAAGCTTTCTTT. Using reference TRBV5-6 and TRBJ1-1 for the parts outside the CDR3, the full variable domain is DAGVTQSPTHLIKTRGQQVTLRCSPKSGHDTVSWYQQALGQGPQFIFQYYEEEERQRGNFPDRFSGHQFPNYSSELNVNALLLGDSALYLCASSLPGRTRTEAFFGQGTRLTVV.

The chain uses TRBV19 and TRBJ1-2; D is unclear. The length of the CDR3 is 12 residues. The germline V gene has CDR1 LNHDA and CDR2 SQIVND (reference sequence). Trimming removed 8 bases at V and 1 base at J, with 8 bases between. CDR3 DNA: TGTGCCAGTCGACACTATAACTATGGCTACACCTTC. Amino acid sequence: CASRHYNYGYTF.

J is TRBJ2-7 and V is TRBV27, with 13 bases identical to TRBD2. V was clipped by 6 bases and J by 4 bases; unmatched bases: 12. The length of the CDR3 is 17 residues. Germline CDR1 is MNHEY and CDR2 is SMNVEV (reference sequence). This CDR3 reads CASRKLAGGPEGYEQYF. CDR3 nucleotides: TGTGCCAGCAGGAAACTAGCGGGAGGGCCAGAAGGATACGAGCAGTACTTC.

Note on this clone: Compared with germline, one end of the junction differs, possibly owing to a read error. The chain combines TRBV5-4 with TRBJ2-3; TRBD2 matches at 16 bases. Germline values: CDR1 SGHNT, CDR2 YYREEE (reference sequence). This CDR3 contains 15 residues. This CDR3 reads CASSLPGTSGGASTF. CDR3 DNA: TGTGCCAGCAGCCTGCCCGGGACTAGCGGGGGGGCCTCCACGTTT.

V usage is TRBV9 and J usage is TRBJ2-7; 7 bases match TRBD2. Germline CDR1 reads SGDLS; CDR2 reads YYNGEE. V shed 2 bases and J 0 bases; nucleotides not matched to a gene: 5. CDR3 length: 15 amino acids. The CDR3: CASSVIAGPSYEQYF. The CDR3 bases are TGTGCCAGCAGCGTCATAGCGGGCCCCTCCTACGAGCAGTACTTC.

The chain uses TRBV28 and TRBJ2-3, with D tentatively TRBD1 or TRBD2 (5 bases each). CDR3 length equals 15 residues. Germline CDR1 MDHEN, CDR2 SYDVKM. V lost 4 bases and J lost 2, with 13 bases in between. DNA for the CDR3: TGTGCCAGCAGTTCCAGGGAGAGGTACACAGATACGCAGTATTTT. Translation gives CASSSRERYTDTQYF. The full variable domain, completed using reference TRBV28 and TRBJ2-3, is DVKVTQSSRYLVKRTGEKVFLECVQDMDHENMFWYRQDPGLGLRLIYFSYDVKMKEKGDIPEGYSVSREKKERFSLILESASTNQTSMYLCASSSRERYTDTQYFGPGTRLTVL.

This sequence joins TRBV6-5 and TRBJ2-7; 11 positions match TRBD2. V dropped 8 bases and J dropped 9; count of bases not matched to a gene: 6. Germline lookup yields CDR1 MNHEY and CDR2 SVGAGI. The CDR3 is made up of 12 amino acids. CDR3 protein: CASGTSGIGQYF. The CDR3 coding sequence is TGTGCCAGCGGGACTAGCGGCATTGGGCAGTACTTC.

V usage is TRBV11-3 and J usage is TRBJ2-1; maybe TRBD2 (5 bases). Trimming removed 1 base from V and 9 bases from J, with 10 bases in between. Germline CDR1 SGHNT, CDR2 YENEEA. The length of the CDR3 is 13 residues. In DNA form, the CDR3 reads TGTGCCAGCAGCTTAGCGGGGTTCGGTGAGCAGTTCTTC. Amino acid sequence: CASSLAGFGEQFF. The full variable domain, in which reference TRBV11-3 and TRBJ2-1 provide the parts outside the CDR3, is EAGVVQSPRYKIIEKKQPVAFWCNPISGHNTLYWYLQNLGQGPELLIRYENEEAVDDSQLPKDRFSAERLKGVDSTLKIQPAELGDSAVYLCASSLAGFGEQFFGPGTRLTVL.

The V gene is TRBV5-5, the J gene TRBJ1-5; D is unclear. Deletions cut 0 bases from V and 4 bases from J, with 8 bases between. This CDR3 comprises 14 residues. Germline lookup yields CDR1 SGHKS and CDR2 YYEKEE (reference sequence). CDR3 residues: CASSLGGGNQPQHF. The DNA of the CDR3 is TGTGCCAGCAGCTTGGGTGGTGGGAATCAGCCCCAGCATTTT.

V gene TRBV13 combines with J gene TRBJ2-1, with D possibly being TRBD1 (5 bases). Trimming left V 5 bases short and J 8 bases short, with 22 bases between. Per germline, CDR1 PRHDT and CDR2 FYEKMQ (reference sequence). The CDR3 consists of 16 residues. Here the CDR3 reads CASSPVMRSRGDEQFF. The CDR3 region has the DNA TGTGCCAGCAGCCCAGTGATGAGAAGTAGGGGCGATGAGCAGTTCTTC.

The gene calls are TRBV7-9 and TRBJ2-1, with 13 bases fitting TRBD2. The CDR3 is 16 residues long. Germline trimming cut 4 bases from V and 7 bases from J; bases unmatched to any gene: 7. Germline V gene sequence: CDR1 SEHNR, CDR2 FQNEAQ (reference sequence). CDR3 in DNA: TGTGCCAGCAGCTCATCGACTAGCGGGAGGAGTAATGAGCAGTTCTTC. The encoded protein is CASSSSTSGRSNEQFF.

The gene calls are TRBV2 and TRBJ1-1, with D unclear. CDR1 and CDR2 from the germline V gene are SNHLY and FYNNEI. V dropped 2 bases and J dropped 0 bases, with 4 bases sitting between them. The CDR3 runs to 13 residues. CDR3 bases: TGTGCCAGCAGTGAAACAGTGAACACTGAAGCTTTCTTT. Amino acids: CASSETVNTEAFF. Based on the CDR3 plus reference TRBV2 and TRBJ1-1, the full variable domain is EPEVTQTPSHQVTQMGQEVILRCVPISNHLYFYWYRQILGQKVEFLVSFYNNEISEKSEIFDDQFSVERPDGSNFTLKIRSTKLEDSAMYFCASSETVNTEAFFGQGTRLTVV.

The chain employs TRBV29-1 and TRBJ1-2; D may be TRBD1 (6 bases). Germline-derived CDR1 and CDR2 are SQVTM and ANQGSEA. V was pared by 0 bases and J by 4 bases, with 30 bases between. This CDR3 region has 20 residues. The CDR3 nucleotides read TGCAGCGTTGAAGATCTTCGGGCGGCAGGGGTGGTCATGCGGCCCTATGGCTACACCTTC. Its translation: CSVEDLRAAGVVMRPYGYTF.

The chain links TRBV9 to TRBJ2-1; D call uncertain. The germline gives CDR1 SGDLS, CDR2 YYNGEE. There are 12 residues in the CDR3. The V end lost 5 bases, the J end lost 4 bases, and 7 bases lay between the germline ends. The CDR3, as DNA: TGTGCCAGCAGGTCACAGTACAATGAGCAGTTCTTC. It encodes CASRSQYNEQFF.

DNA for the CDR3: TGTGCCACCAGCAGAGAGACCCAGCGCACAGATACGCAGTATTTT. Translation: CATSRETQRTDTQYF. The chain couples TRBV15 to TRBJ2-3, with D unclear. The germline V and J ends were trimmed by 0 bases and 1 base, with 8 bases remaining between them. The CDR3 covers 15 residues. Germline V gives CDR1 LNHNV, CDR2 YYDKDF (reference sequence).

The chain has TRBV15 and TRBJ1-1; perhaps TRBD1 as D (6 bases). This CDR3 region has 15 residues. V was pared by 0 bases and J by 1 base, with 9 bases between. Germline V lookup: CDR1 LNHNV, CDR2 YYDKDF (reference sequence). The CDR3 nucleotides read TGTGCCACCAGCAGAGATGCCAGGGGGAACACTGAAGCTTTCTTT. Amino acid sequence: CATSRDARGNTEAFF.

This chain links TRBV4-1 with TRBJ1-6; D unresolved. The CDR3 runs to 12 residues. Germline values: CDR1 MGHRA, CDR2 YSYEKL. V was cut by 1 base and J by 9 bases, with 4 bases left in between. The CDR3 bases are TGCGCCAGCAGCCAAGGACGTTCACCCCTCCACTTT. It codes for CASSQGRSPLHF.